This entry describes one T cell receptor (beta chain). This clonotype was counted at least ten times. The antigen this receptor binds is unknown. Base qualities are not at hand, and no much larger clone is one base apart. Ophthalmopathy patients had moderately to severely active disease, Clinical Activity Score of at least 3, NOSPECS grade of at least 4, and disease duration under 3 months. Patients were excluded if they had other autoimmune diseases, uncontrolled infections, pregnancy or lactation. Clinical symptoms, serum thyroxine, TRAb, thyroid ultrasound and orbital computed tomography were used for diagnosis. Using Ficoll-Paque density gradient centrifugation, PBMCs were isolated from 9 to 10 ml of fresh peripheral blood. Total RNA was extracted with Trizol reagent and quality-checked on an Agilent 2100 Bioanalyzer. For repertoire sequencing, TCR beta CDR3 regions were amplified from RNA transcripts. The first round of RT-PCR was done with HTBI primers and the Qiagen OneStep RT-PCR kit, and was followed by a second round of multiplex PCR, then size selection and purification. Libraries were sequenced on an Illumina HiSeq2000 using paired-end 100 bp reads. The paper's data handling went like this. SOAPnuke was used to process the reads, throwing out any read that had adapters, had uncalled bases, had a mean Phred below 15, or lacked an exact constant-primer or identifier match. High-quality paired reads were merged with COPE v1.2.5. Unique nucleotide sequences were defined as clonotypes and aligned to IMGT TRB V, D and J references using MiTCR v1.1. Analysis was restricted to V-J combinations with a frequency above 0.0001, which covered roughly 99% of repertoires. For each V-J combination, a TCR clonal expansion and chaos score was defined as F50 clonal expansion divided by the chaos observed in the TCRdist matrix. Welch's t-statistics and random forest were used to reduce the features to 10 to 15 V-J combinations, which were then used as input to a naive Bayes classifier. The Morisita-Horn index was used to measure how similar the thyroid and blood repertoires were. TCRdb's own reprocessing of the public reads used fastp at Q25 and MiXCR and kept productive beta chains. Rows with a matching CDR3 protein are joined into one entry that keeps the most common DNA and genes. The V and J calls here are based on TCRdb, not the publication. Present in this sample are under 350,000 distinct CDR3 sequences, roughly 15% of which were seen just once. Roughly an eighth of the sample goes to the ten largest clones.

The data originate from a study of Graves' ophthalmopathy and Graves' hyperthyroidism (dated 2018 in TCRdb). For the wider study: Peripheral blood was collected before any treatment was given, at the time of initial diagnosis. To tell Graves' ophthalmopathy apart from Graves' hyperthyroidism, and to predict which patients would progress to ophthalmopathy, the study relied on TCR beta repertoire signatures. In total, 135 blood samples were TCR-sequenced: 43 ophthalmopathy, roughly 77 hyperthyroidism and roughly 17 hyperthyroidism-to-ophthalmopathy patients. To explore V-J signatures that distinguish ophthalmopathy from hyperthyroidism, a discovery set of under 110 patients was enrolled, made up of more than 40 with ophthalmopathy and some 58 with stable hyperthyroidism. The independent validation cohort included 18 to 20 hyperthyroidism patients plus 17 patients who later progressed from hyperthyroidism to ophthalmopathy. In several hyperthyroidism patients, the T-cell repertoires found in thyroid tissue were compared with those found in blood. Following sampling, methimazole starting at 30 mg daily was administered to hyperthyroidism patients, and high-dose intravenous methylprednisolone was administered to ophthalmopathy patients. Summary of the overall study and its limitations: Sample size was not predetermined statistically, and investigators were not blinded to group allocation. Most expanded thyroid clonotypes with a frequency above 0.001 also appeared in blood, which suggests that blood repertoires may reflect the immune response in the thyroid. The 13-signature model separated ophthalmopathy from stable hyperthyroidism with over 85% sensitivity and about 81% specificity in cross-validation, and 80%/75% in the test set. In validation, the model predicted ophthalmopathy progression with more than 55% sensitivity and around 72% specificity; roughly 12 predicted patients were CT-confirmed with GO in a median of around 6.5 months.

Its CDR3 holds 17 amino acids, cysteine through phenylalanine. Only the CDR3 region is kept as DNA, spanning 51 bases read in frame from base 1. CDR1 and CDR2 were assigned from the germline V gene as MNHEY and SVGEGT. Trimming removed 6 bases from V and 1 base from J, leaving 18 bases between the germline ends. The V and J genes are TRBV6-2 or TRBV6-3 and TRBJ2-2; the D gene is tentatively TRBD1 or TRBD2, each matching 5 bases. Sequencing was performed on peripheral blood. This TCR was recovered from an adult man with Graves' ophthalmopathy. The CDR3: CASRPGTAVMNTGELFF. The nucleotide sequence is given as TGTGCCAGCAGACCAGGGACGGCGGTGATGAACACCGGGGAGCTGTTTTTT.